The text below deals with one T cell receptor (beta chain). As yet, its antigen is unknown. The data originate from a study of CD8+ T cells in alopecia areata. Study context: Tofacitinib was taken orally by treated patients, and the dose was 5 to 10 mg twice daily.

General study points: Clonality was higher in lesional than normal scalp, especially in alopecia totalis/universalis.

RNA was isolated and reverse transcribed to cDNA, the sequencing template. The method was immunoSEQ multiplex PCR; TCRdb's version includes in-frame clones alone and lacks a portion of them. This sample has about 180,000 clones, with approximately 65% found just once. The TCR sequence derives from a human donor with alopecia areata. Source: CD8+ T cells sorted from blood, taken at week 0.

The CDR3 reads CASSDGLVPYEQFF. Here the CDR3 DNA reads TGTGCCAGCAGTGACGGACTCGTCCCATATGAGCAGTTCTTC. The V call is TRBV2, the J call TRBJ2-1, with a possible D match to TRBD2 (5 bases). This CDR3 spans 14 amino acids. Germline CDR1 reads SNHLY; CDR2 reads FYNNEI. Trimming removed 3 bases from V and 8 bases from J, with 14 bases in between.